One and the same sample provided the 21 T cell receptor beta chains below, sequenced in a study of follicular helper T cells after annual influenza vaccination (dated by TCRdb to the late 2010s). Reading the label with the study, this specimen's time point is: 2015-2016 season, 7 days after influenza vaccination. The library was prepared using the immunoSEQ multiplex PCR assay. Entries here come from immuneACCESS through TCRdb and include only in-frame sequences with V and J called. Some clones fail to appear in such tables; in the studies checked, an unresolved V gene covers under half of the shortfall, and the cause of the remainder is unknown. The sample records 1,100 or so clones, approximately 84% of which are singletons. The top ten hold 3.7% of the sample. This material consisted of CXCR5+ CD38- circulating T follicular helper cells from blood, taken 7 days after influenza vaccination. Per the publication, the cell subset or site label means: circulating Tfh, non-naive CD4+CXCR5+PD-1+ (ICOS+CD38+ or ICOS-CD38-). The receptors were sampled from an adult who received the influenza vaccine.

The V call is TRBV28, the J call TRBJ2-2, with a possible D match to TRBD1 (6 bases). CDR1 MDHEN and CDR2 SYDVKM come from the germline V gene. The CDR3 covers 15 residues. V was shortened by 6 bases and J by 3 bases, with 14 bases between the two germline ends. CDR3 protein: CASRHRDLDTGELFF. CDR3 sequence (DNA): TGTGCCAGCAGACACAGGGATCTGGACACCGGGGAGCTGTTTTTT.

The rearrangement joins TRBV20-1 to TRBJ2-1, with D possibly being TRBD1 (6 bases). Germline V gene data show CDR1 as DFQATT and CDR2 as SNEGSKA (reference sequence). V was shortened by 8 bases and J by 6 bases, with 11 bases between the two germline ends. CDR3 size: 11 residues. CDR3 amino acids: CSLSQGNEQFF. For the CDR3, the DNA is TGCAGTTTGTCACAGGGCAATGAGCAGTTCTTC.

This rearrangement joins TRBV18 to TRBJ1-2; D remains ambiguous. This CDR3 has 16 residues. The germline V gene encodes CDR1 KGHSH and CDR2 LQKENI. The ends were cut back, 3 bases at V and 4 bases at J, with 18 bases in the middle. The CDR3 DNA reads TGTGCCAGCTCACCTTCGGCAGACGCAAACTCCTATGGCTACACCTTC. It specifies CASSPSADANSYGYTF.

The rearrangement links TRBV5-1 to TRBJ2-2, with a tentative D call TRBD1 (5 bases). The germline gives CDR1 SGHRS, CDR2 YFSETQ. Trimming removed 0 bases at V and 5 bases at J, with 14 bases between. The CDR3 has 16 residues. CDR3 coding DNA: TGCGCCAGCAGCTTGGGGCAGGGTAGAATTACCGGGGAGCTGTTTTTT. It yields the protein CASSLGQGRITGELFF.

The rearrangement uses TRBV9 and TRBJ2-1; 10 bases agree with TRBD2. With 1 base clipped from V and 7 bases from J, the junction kept 5 bases outside the gene matches. The length of the CDR3 is 15 residues. CDR1 and CDR2 from the germline V gene are SGDLS and YYNGEE. The CDR3 DNA follows: TGTGCCAGCAGCGTACAGGCTAGCGGGAGAAATGAGCAGTTCTTC. Encoded protein: CASSVQASGRNEQFF. Looking up the rest from reference TRBV9 and TRBJ2-1 gives the full variable domain: DSGVTQTPKHLITATGQRVTLRCSPRSGDLSVYWYQQSLDQGLQFLIQYYNGEERAKGNILERFSAQQFPDLHSELNLSSLELGDSALYFCASSVQASGRNEQFFGPGTRLTVL.

The chain carries TRBV2 and TRBJ1-2, with 9 bases that match TRBD1. Germline V gives CDR1 SNHLY, CDR2 FYNNEI. The CDR3 length is 13 residues. V lost 6 bases, J lost 8 bases, and 7 bases stayed unmatched. The CDR3: CASRVQGANGYTF. Here the CDR3 DNA reads TGTGCCAGCAGAGTACAGGGGGCTAACGGCTACACCTTC. The variable domain in full, completed from reference TRBV2 and TRBJ1-2, reads EPEVTQTPSHQVTQMGQEVILRCVPISNHLYFYWYRQILGQKVEFLVSFYNNEISEKSEIFDDQFSVERPDGSNFTLKIRSTKLEDSAMYFCASRVQGANGYTFGSGTRLTVV.

The V call is TRBV11-2, the J call TRBJ1-2, with 9 bases lining up with TRBD1. The CDR3 length is 14 residues. The germline gives CDR1 SGHAT, CDR2 FQNNGV. Losses at the gene ends were 5 bases for V and 8 bases for J; bases not matched to a gene: 9. The CDR3 spells CASSPGTGLIGYTF. CDR3 bases: TGTGCCAGCAGCCCGGGGACAGGGTTAATCGGCTACACCTTC.

V gene TRBV2 combines with J gene TRBJ2-2; TRBD2 agrees at 7 bases. The CDR3 contains 18 residues. Unmatched junction bases numbered 11, after V lost 4 bases and J lost 0 bases. The V gene's germline CDR1 is SNHLY and CDR2 FYNNEI. Here the CDR3 reads CASSVSGGFYANTGELFF. The CDR3 coding sequence is TGTGCCAGCAGTGTATCCGGGGGGTTCTACGCGAACACCGGGGAGCTGTTTTTT. Full variable domain (remainder filled in from reference TRBV2 and TRBJ2-2): EPEVTQTPSHQVTQMGQEVILRCVPISNHLYFYWYRQILGQKVEFLVSFYNNEISEKSEIFDDQFSVERPDGSNFTLKIRSTKLEDSAMYFCASSVSGGFYANTGELFFGEGSRLTVL.

This clone was observed a single time. The chain carries TRBV7-2 and TRBJ1-1, with TRBD1 as a possible D gene (5 bases). Germline loops: CDR1 SGHTA, CDR2 FQGNSA. V was clipped by 3 bases and J by 3 bases, with 11 bases between them. The CDR3 spans 14 residues. The CDR3 is CASSFGTGDTEAFF. CDR3 nucleotides: TGTGCCAGCAGCTTCGGGACGGGGGACACTGAAGCTTTCTTT.

This chain links TRBV5-4 with TRBJ2-1; maybe TRBD1 (6 bases). Germline loops: CDR1 SGHNT, CDR2 YYREEE (reference sequence). Deletions cut 3 bases from V and 8 bases from J, with 9 bases between. The CDR3 is 12 residues long. For the CDR3, the DNA is TGTGCCAGCAGCTGGGGACACGATGAGCAGTTCTTC. Translating it yields CASSWGHDEQFF.

The chain employs TRBV2 and TRBJ2-1; maybe TRBD2 (6 bases). Germline lookup yields CDR1 SNHLY and CDR2 FYNNEI. The length of the CDR3 is 13 residues. Trimming left V 7 bases short and J 5 bases short, with 12 bases between. The CDR3 coding sequence is TGTGCCAGCAAATGGGACTTGAACAATGAGCAGTTCTTC. The encoded protein is CASKWDLNNEQFF.

The chain has TRBV6-6 and TRBJ2-1; TRBD1 aligns across 9 bases. V trimming: 6 bases; J trimming: 8 bases; junction bases outside the gene matches: 5. The CDR3 consists of 13 residues. CDR1 MNHNY and CDR2 SVGAGI come from the germline V gene (reference sequence). DNA for the CDR3: TGTGCCAGCAGCCGGGACAGGGTACATGAGCAGTTCTTC. Translating gives CASSRDRVHEQFF.

Only one count was recorded for this clone. This chain uses TRBV27 with TRBJ2-1; TRBD2 agrees at 7 bases. Germline assignment: CDR1 MNHEY and CDR2 SMNVEV (reference sequence). J was trimmed by 4 bases and V by 6 bases; bases with no gene match: 3. The CDR3 covers 13 residues. The CDR3 loop reads CASRPLAYNEQFF. The CDR3 nucleotides read TGTGCCAGCAGGCCACTAGCGTACAATGAGCAGTTCTTC.

The genes are TRBV30 and TRBJ1-4, with unresolved D. Per germline, CDR1 GTSNPN and CDR2 SVGIG (reference sequence). There are 13 residues in the CDR3. V lost 2 bases and J 8 bases, leaving 12 bases between the germline ends. The CDR3 sequence is CAWSSQEREKLFF. In DNA, the CDR3 is TGTGCCTGGAGTTCCCAGGAACGAGAAAAACTGTTTTTT.

This clone was counted only a few times. The V call is TRBV28, the J call TRBJ2-7; D ambiguous. Germline V gene sequence: CDR1 MDHEN, CDR2 SYDVKM. V was trimmed by 7 bases and J by 3 bases, leaving 7 bases between them. The CDR3 length is 11 residues. DNA for the CDR3: TGTGCCAGCACAGAGAGCTACGAGCAGTACTTC. This codes for CASTESYEQYF.

The chain joins TRBV2 to TRBJ1-1; D unclear. This CDR3 spans 13 amino acids. V was shortened by 5 bases and J by 3 bases, with 10 bases between the two germline ends. Germline V gene lookup returns CDR1 SNHLY and CDR2 FYNNEI. Here the CDR3 DNA reads TGTGCCAGCAGTTCCGAGATATACACTGAAGCTTTCTTT. The encoded protein is CASSSEIYTEAFF.

V and J are TRBV6-4 and TRBJ1-2; no definite D call. The CDR3 runs to 13 residues. Germline V gene lookup returns CDR1 MRHNA and CDR2 SNTAGT. The V end was cut by 0 bases, the J end by 9 bases, with 11 bases between. CDR3 protein: CASSDSNSPSYTF. The CDR3 DNA follows: TGTGCCAGCAGTGACTCAAACAGTCCTAGCTACACCTTC.

The J gene is TRBJ2-5, the V gene TRBV2; maybe TRBD2 (6 bases). CDR1 and CDR2 (germline): SNHLY, FYNNEI. CDR3 length: 12 residues. V was cut by 7 bases and J by 13 bases, with 19 bases left in between. CDR3 nucleotides: TGTGCCAGCACCGCGGGGAGTACCCGAGGGTACTTC. Its protein product is CASTAGSTRGYF. Full variable domain (missing parts from reference TRBV2 and TRBJ2-5): EPEVTQTPSHQVTQMGQEVILRCVPISNHLYFYWYRQILGQKVEFLVSFYNNEISEKSEIFDDQFSVERPDGSNFTLKIRSTKLEDSAMYFCASTAGSTRGYFGPGTRLLVL.

This clone has a single count. The J gene is TRBJ2-7, the V gene TRBV6-5, with D possibly being TRBD2 (5 bases). This CDR3 is built from 14 residues. Germline CDR1 reads MNHEY; CDR2 reads SVGAGI. Trimming removed 8 bases from V and 2 bases from J, with 16 bases in between. The CDR3 DNA is TGTGCCAGCGCCCGGGGTGAGGGTGCCTACGAGCAGTACTTC. This translates into CASARGEGAYEQYF.

The V call is TRBV30, the J call TRBJ1-4, with D perhaps matching TRBD1 (5 bases). CDR1 is GTSNPN and CDR2 is SVGIG in the germline V gene (reference sequence). The CDR3 is made up of 15 amino acids. Between the trimmed V and J ends, which lost 1 base and 0 bases, there was a span of 9 bases. CDR3 loop: CAWSEQVTTNEKLFF. CDR3 DNA: TGTGCCTGGAGTGAACAGGTCACAACTAATGAAAAACTGTTTTTT.

This sequence joins TRBV9 and TRBJ1-2, with 8 nucleotides matching TRBD1. The CDR3 is 15 amino acids. Germline CDR1 and CDR2: SGDLS and YYNGEE. The V gene end was trimmed by 4 bases and the J gene end by 2 bases; junction bases not matched to a gene: 7. The DNA of the CDR3 is TGTGCCAGCAGCAGACAGGGGACCCCCAACTATGGCTACACCTTC. The encoded protein is CASSRQGTPNYGYTF.